Shown below are 27 T cell receptor beta chains from a single sample sequenced in a study of PD-1 blockade in classical Hodgkin lymphoma. Time point: newly diagnosed, previously untreated cHL patient sample. Using magnetic negative selection, the CD4+ T cells were separated out of thawed PBMCs. Profiled with immunoSEQ multiplex PCR; TCRdb holds only in-frame clones, not every one. The profile shows approximately 20,000 clones, around 81% of them singletons. The sequenced material came from CD4+ T cells from blood. All receptors derive from a human donor with classical Hodgkin lymphoma.

The chain recombines TRBV10-3 with TRBJ1-2, with a possible D match to TRBD1 (6 bases). Germline V gene sequence: CDR1 ENHRY, CDR2 SYGVKD. The V end was cut by 3 bases, the J end by 7 bases, with 15 bases between. CDR3 length: 14 residues. The CDR3 is CAISEQGEISGYTF. CDR3 DNA sequence: TGTGCCATCAGTGAACAGGGCGAGATCAGTGGCTACACCTTC.

The chain joins TRBV19 to TRBJ2-2; D is undetermined. This CDR3 region has 13 residues. The germline V gene has CDR1 LNHDA and CDR2 SQIVND (reference sequence). Trimming took off 5 bases at V and 2 bases at J, with 6 bases between the two ends. The CDR3 nucleotides are TGTGCCAGTAGTCTCATAAACACCGGGGAGCTGTTTTTT. It is translated as CASSLINTGELFF.

The genes are TRBV6-6 and TRBJ2-7; possible D gene TRBD1, 6 bases. CDR1 and CDR2 from the germline V gene are MNHNY and SVGAGI (reference sequence). Trimming left V 1 base short and J 6 bases short, with 13 bases between. The CDR3 extends over 14 amino acids. CDR3: CASSYFGAGAEQYF. In nucleotides, the CDR3 is TGTGCCAGCAGTTACTTTGGCGCAGGGGCCGAGCAGTACTTC.

The rearrangement links TRBV6-5 to TRBJ2-7; D could derive from TRBD1 or TRBD2 (5 bases each). The V and J ends lost 0 bases and 2 bases respectively, with 11 bases between them. Looked up from germline, CDR1 is MNHEY and CDR2 is SVGAGI. There are 15 residues in the CDR3. The CDR3 sequence: CASSYSVSGPYEQYF. Written as DNA, the CDR3 is TGTGCCAGCAGTTACTCGGTATCGGGGCCCTACGAGCAGTACTTC.

V and J are TRBV9 and TRBJ2-7; D call uncertain. CDR3 length: 14 amino acids. CDR1 and CDR2 (germline): SGDLS, YYNGEE. The V and J ends lost 2 bases and 2 bases respectively, with 11 bases between them. This chain's CDR3 is CASSVGQIPYEQYF. The CDR3 coding sequence is TGTGCCAGCAGCGTCGGCCAAATCCCCTACGAGCAGTACTTC.

The V call is TRBV6-1, the J call TRBJ2-2; TRBD2 aligns across 8 bases. Germline CDR1 and CDR2: MNHNS and SASEGT. Trimming took 4 bases from V and 1 from J; bases not matched to a gene: 5. The CDR3 runs to 16 residues. The CDR3 DNA reads as TGTGCCAGCAGTGCAGCGGGAGTGGGGAACACCGGGGAGCTGTTTTTT. Translated: CASSAAGVGNTGELFF.

The V call is TRBV10-3, the J call TRBJ2-3; TRBD2 matches 7 bases. The J segment lost 2 bases and the V segment lost 3 bases, leaving 14 bases of the junction unmatched. The CDR3 sequence is 18 residues long. Germline-derived CDR1 and CDR2 are ENHRY and SYGVKD. Here the CDR3 reads CAISDPPREGGDTDTQYF. Written as DNA, the CDR3 is TGTGCCATCAGTGACCCGCCAAGGGAGGGAGGGGACACAGATACGCAGTATTTT.

The chain is built from TRBV7-3 and TRBJ2-1; the D is unclear. Trimming took 5 bases from V and 4 from J, leaving 15 bases between them. The CDR3 loop spans 15 amino acids. Germline CDR1 and CDR2: SGHTA and FQGTGA. In DNA, the CDR3 is TGTGCCAGCAGCCCGAATCTAGGAGCGTACAATGAGCAGTTCTTC. Its translation: CASSPNLGAYNEQFF.

This clone has only a few counts. The J gene is TRBJ1-2, the V gene TRBV19; D might be TRBD1 (5 bases). The CDR3 is 13 residues long. Germline assignment: CDR1 LNHDA and CDR2 SQIVND (reference sequence). The CDR3 here is CASGGGSNYGYTF. DNA for the CDR3: TGTGCTAGTGGCGGGGGTTCCAACTATGGCTACACCTTC.

The rearrangement uses TRBV28 and TRBJ2-3; 7 bases are a match to TRBD1. V gave up 3 bases and J gave up 4 bases; unmatched junction bases: 7. This CDR3 has 15 residues. From germline, CDR1 is MDHEN and CDR2 SYDVKM. The CDR3 nucleotides are TGTGCCAGCAGTTTCCCCTGGACAGGTTCAGATACGCAGTATTTT. This sequence encodes CASSFPWTGSDTQYF.

The chain is built from TRBV6-4 and TRBJ2-2; D uncertain. Deletions cut 7 bases from V and 8 bases from J, with 17 bases between. CDR1 and CDR2 (germline): MRHNA, SNTAGT. The CDR3 contains 14 residues. CDR3 sequence (DNA): TGTGCCAGCACACCTGACCCGGCGGCGGGGGAGCTGTTTTTT. Protein: CASTPDPAAGELFF.

This chain connects TRBV6-5 to TRBJ2-5; no clear D. This CDR3 comprises 13 residues. CDR1 is MNHEY and CDR2 is SVGAGI in the germline V gene. Trimming pared 2 bases from V and 4 bases from J, leaving 8 bases between. The DNA for the CDR3 is TGTGCCAGCAGTTACGATAGGGTAGAGACCCAGTACTTC. As protein: CASSYDRVETQYF.

V gene TRBV19 combines with J gene TRBJ2-5, with 11 bases aligning to TRBD1. TRBJ2-7 explains the end of the DNA better; the J call may be wrong. Germline CDR1 reads LNHDA; CDR2 reads SQIVND (reference sequence). The CDR3 totals 15 residues. The CDR3 DNA reads as TGTGCCAGTAGTAATGTGGGACAGGGGGCCTACGAGCAGTACTTC. Translating it yields CASSNVGQGAYEQYF.

V is TRBV14 and J is TRBJ1-6, with D unclear. V lost 1 base, J lost 11 bases, and 12 bases lay in between. Germline V CDR1 and CDR2: SGHDN, FVKESK. CDR3 size: 14 residues. CDR3 in amino acids: CASSQVRDSAPLHF. CDR3 DNA: TGTGCCAGCAGCCAAGTTCGGGATTCGGCACCCCTCCACTTT.

Here the CDR3 DNA reads TGTGCCAGCAGCCCCAGGTTTCCGGGAGAAAAACTGTTTTTT. Protein: CASSPRFPGEKLFF. This rearrangement joins TRBV7-8 to TRBJ1-4; D is unclear. V lost 5 bases to trimming and J lost 8 bases, with 15 bases between them. The CDR3 runs 14 residues. The germline CDR1 and CDR2 sequences are SGHVS and FQNEAQ.

The table lists this clone with a count of one. The chain couples TRBV5-4 to TRBJ2-5, with TRBD2 identical over 9 bases. This CDR3 is 16 amino acids long. Trimming at V came to 1 base and at J to 1 base, leaving 5 bases not matched to a gene. The germline V gene has CDR1 SGHNT and CDR2 YYREEE (reference sequence). CDR3: CASSLPLAGPQETQYF. CDR3 in DNA: TGTGCCAGCAGCTTGCCGCTAGCGGGGCCCCAAGAGACCCAGTACTTC.

The gene calls are TRBV28 and TRBJ1-1, with 7 nucleotides matching TRBD1. V was clipped by 6 bases and J by 6 bases; unmatched bases: 4. This CDR3 region has 12 residues. The germline V gene encodes CDR1 MDHEN and CDR2 SYDVKM. The CDR3 nucleotides are TGTGCCAGCAGCACAGGGGTTTCTGAAGCTTTCTTT. As protein: CASSTGVSEAFF. The variable domain in full, completed from reference TRBV28 and TRBJ1-1, reads DVKVTQSSRYLVKRTGEKVFLECVQDMDHENMFWYRQDPGLGLRLIYFSYDVKMKEKGDIPEGYSVSREKKERFSLILESASTNQTSMYLCASSTGVSEAFFGQGTRLTVV.

This clone was seen a single time. The rearrangement uses TRBV6-5 and TRBJ2-5; D unresolved. Germline CDR1 MNHEY, CDR2 SVGAGI. The CDR3 sequence is 13 residues long. V was cut by 5 bases and J by 2 bases, with 9 bases left in between. Here the CDR3 DNA reads TGTGCCAGCAGTCCGACCGGTCAAGAGACCCAGTACTTC. This sequence encodes CASSPTGQETQYF.

The rearrangement joins TRBV18 to TRBJ2-4, with TRBD2 identical over 11 bases. CDR1 and CDR2 (germline): KGHSH, LQKENI. This CDR3 is 16 amino acids long. Trimming took 3 bases from V and 1 from J; bases not matched to a gene: 2. The CDR3 spells CASSPTSGIAKNIQYF. For the CDR3, the DNA is TGTGCCAGCTCACCGACTAGCGGGATCGCCAAAAACATTCAGTACTTC.

The chain links TRBV6-5 to TRBJ1-2, with D unresolved. The CDR3 has 13 amino acids. The V end was cut by 4 bases, the J end by 2 bases, with 8 bases between. Germline V lookup: CDR1 MNHEY, CDR2 SVGAGI. CDR3: CASSSLGNYGYTF. The CDR3 bases are TGTGCCAGCAGTTCTTTGGGGAACTATGGCTACACCTTC.

The V call is TRBV5-5, the J call TRBJ2-7, with D perhaps matching TRBD2 (5 bases). Per germline, CDR1 SGHKS and CDR2 YYEKEE (reference sequence). The ends were cut back, 4 bases at V and 1 base at J, with 15 bases in the middle. The CDR3 loop spans 15 amino acids. Written as DNA, the CDR3 is TGTGCCAGCAGCCGCGAGGACTTGGGTTCCTACGAGCAGTACTTC. This translates into CASSREDLGSYEQYF. The complete variable domain, with remaining parts taken from reference TRBV5-5 and TRBJ2-7, reads DAGVTQSPTHLIKTRGQQVTLRCSPISGHKSVSWYQQVLGQGPQFIFQYYEKEERGRGNFPDRFSARQFPNYSSELNVNALLLGDSALYLCASSREDLGSYEQYFGPGTRLTVT.

With respect to this clone: One end of the junction does not line up with germline, which may come from a read error. Written as DNA, the CDR3 is TGTGCCAGCAAAAATTCAGACTCTCGAGGGAGGTATTTT. Protein sequence: CASKNSDSRGRYF. The chain joins TRBV6-6 to TRBJ1-5; D remains ambiguous. In germline, CDR1 is MNHNY, CDR2 SVGAGI (reference sequence). The CDR3 is made up of 13 amino acids.

This chain uses TRBV5-1 with TRBJ1-4; 8 nucleotides match TRBD1. The CDR3 spans 15 residues. Looked up from germline, CDR1 is SGHRS and CDR2 is YFSETQ. J lost 7 bases, V lost 2 bases, and 7 bases had no gene match. CDR3 DNA sequence: TGCGCCAGCAGCTTTGGACAGGGTCGGCCTGAAAAACTGTTTTTT. Its translation is CASSFGQGRPEKLFF.

The V call is TRBV5-1, the J call TRBJ2-7; 13 bases line up with TRBD2. The CDR3 is made up of 18 amino acids. The junction had 12 bases not matched to a gene; V was cut back by 0 bases and J by 6 bases. Per the germline V gene, CDR1 is SGHRS and CDR2 is YFSETQ. Here the CDR3 DNA reads TGCGCCAGCAGCTTGGGGGGACTAGCGGGAAAGCCCCAGACCGAGCAGTACTTC. It translates to CASSLGGLAGKPQTEQYF.

V is TRBV9 and J is TRBJ2-1; 8 positions match TRBD2. The V gene's germline CDR1 is SGDLS and CDR2 YYNGEE. V dropped 2 bases and J dropped 0; count of bases not matched to a gene: 4. The CDR3 is 16 residues long. In nucleotides, the CDR3 is TGTGCCAGCAGCGTTGGTCTAGCGGGCTCCTACAATGAGCAGTTCTTC. It is translated as CASSVGLAGSYNEQFF.

This rearrangement joins TRBV10-2 to TRBJ2-1; a possible D gene is TRBD2 (5 bases). The V and J ends lost 2 bases and 10 bases respectively, with 12 bases between them. The CDR3 length is 13 residues. Germline loops: CDR1 WSHSY, CDR2 SAAADI. The CDR3 spells CASSEGVGSEQFF. The CDR3 DNA follows: TGCGCCAGCAGTGAGGGGGTAGGGAGCGAGCAGTTCTTC.

CDR3 region: CASSRHQPQHF. The CDR3, as DNA: TGTGCCAGCAGTCGACACCAGCCCCAGCATTTT. The rearrangement links TRBV27 to TRBJ1-5; D ambiguous. Looked up from germline, CDR1 is MNHEY and CDR2 is SMNVEV (reference sequence). V lost 5 bases to trimming and J lost 7 bases, with 6 bases between them. The CDR3 consists of 11 residues.